This T cell receptor (beta chain) was sequenced for a study of graft-versus-host responses after intestinal transplantation. The data were produced by immunoSEQ multiplex PCR, yet TCRdb's version contains in-frame clones alone and is incomplete. Here the sample spans some 85,000 clones, roughly 84% being singletons. The study, taken as a whole, reports: Recipient marrow showed GvH clones, some seen first in ileum or blood.

Of note for this clone: What it binds is unknown.

The germline gives CDR1 SGDLS, CDR2 YYNGEE. This CDR3 has 15 amino acids. With 0 bases removed from V and 0 bases from J, the gap between germline ends came to 9 bases. The material sequenced was unstimulated CD8+ T cells sorted from spleen or lymph node cells, taken before transplant. This sequence was found in a human donor who was the organ donor for an intestinal transplant. The chain has TRBV9 and TRBJ1-1, with D perhaps matching TRBD1 (5 bases). The CDR3 bases are TGTGCCAGCAGCGTAGGGGACGGGATGAACACTGAAGCTTTCTTT. Translation: CASSVGDGMNTEAFF.